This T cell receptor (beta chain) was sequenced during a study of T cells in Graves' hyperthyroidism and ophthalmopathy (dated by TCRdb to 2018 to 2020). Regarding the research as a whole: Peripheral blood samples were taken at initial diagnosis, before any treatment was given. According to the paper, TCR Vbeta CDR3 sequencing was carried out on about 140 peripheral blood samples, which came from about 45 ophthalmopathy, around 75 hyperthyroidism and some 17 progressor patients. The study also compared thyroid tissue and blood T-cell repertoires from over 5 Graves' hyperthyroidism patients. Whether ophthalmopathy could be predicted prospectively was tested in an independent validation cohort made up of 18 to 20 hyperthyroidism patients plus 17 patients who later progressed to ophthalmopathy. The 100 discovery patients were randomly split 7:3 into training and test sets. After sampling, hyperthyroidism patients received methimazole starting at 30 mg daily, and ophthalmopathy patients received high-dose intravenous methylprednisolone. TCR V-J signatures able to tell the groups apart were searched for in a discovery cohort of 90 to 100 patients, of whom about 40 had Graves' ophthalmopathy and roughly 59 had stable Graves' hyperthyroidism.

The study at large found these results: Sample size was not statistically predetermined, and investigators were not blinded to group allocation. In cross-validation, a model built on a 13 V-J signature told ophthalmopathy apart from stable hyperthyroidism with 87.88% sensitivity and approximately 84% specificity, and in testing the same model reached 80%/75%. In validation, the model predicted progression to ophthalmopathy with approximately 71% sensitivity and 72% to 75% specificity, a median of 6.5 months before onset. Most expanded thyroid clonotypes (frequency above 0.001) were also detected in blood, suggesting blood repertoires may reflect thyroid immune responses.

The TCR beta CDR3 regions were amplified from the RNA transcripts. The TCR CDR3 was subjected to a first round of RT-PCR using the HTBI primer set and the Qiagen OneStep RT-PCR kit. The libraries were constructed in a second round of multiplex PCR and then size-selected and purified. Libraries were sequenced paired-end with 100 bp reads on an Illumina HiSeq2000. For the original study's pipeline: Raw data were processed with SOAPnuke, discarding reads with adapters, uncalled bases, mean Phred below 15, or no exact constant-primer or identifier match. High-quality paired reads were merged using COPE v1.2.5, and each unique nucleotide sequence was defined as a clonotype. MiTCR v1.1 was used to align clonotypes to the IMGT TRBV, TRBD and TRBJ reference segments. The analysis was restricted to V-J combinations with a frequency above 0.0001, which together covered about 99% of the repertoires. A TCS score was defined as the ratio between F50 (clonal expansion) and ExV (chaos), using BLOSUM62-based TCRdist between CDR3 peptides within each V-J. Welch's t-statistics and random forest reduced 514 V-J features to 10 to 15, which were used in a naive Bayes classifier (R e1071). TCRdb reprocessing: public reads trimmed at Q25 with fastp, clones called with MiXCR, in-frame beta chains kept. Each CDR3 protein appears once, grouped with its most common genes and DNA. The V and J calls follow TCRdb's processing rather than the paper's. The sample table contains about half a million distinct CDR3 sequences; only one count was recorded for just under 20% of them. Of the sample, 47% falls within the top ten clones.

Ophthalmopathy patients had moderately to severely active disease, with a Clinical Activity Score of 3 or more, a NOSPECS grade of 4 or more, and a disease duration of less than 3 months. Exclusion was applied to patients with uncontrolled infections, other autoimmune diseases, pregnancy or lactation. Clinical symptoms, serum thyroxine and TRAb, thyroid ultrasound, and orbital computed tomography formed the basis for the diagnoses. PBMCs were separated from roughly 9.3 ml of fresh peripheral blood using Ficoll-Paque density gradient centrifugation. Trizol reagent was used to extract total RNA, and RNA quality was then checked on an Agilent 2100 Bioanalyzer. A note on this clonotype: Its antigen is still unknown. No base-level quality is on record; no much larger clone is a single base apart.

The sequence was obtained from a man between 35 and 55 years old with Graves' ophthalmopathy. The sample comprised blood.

The base sequence is TGTGCCACCAGCAGAGGACTTTCGGAGGGTGAAAAACTGTTTTTT. Translated, this gives CATSRGLSEGEKLFF. The sequence is built from TRBV15 and TRBJ1-4, with no reliable assignment of the D segment. Reading from cysteine to phenylalanine, the CDR3 counts 15 amino acids. Of the read, only the CDR3 DNA is kept; its 45 bases are in frame from base 1. Trimming at the junction amounts to 1 base on V and 7 bases on J, and the germline ends lie 13 bases apart. The germline V gene (reference sequence) provides CDR1 LNHNV and CDR2 YYDKDF.